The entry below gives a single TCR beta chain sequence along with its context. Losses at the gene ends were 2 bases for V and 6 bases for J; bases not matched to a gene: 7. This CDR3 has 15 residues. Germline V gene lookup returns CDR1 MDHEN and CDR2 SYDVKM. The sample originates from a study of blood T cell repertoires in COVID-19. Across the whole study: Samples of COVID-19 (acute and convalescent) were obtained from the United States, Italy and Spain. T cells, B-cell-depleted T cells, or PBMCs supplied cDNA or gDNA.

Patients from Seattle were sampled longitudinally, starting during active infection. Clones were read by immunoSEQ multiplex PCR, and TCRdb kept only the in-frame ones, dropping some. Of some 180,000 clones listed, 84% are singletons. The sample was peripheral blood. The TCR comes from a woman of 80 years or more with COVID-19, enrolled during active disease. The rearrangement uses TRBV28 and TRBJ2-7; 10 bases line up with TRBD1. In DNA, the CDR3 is TGTGCCAGCAGTTTAACCGACAGGGGGCCCGGCGAGCAGTACTTC. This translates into CASSLTDRGPGEQYF.